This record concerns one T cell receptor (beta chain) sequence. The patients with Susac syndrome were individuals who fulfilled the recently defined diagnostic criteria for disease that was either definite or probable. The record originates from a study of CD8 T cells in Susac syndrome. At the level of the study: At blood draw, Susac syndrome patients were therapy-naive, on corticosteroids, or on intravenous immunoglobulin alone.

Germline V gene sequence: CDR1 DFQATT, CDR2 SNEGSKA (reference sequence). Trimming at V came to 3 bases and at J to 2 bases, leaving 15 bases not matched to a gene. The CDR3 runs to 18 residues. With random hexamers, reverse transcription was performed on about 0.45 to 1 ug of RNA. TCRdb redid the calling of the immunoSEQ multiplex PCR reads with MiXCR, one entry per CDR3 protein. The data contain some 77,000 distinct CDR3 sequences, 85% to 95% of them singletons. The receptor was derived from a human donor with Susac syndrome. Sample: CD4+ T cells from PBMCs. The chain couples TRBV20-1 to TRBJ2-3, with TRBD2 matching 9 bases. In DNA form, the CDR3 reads TGCAGTGCTAGTCTCACCCCTCTAGCGGGGATTCACACAGATACGCAGTATTTT. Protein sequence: CSASLTPLAGIHTDTQYF.